The clone carrying this T cell receptor beta chain was counted many times. What it recognizes is unknown. These data come from a study of T cells in Graves' hyperthyroidism and ophthalmopathy. At the level of the study: Pretreatment peripheral blood was obtained at initial diagnosis. Notes on the study in general: In the analysis, a 13 V-J model separated ophthalmopathy from stable hyperthyroidism. Within blood appeared most thyroid clonotypes that had expanded above 0.001.

Patients aged 18 to 65 had newly diagnosed hyperthyroidism lasting under 2 months. RNA transcripts gave rise to amplified TCR beta CDR3 regions. When the TCR CDR3 underwent first-round RT-PCR, the HTBI primer set was used. TCRdb passed the multiplex PCR reads through MiXCR, listing each CDR3 protein once. The sample has hundreds of thousands of distinct CDR3 sequences, 13% seen once. The CDR3 is 12 amino acids. Trimming cost V 5 bases and J 10 bases, with 12 bases left between them. CDR1 is SEHNR, CDR2 FQNEAQ, per germline (reference sequence). The gene calls are TRBV7-9 and TRBJ2-1, with D perhaps assigned TRBD1 or TRBD2 (5 bases each). The sample taken for sequencing was blood. The sequence derives from a young woman with Graves' hyperthyroidism. CDR3 DNA: TGTGCCAGCAGCCCGGGACCTATGGAGCAGTTCTTC. This translates into CASSPGPMEQFF.